These T cell receptor beta chains were read from a single sample in a study of blood T cell repertoires in COVID-19. Repertoires were generated with immunoSEQ multiplex PCR, while TCRdb's copy carries only in-frame clones and drops some. The sample holds roughly 64,000 clones, 70% to 85% seen once. Sequencing was performed on peripheral blood. These receptors were collected from an older woman with acute or convalescent COVID-19. CDR3s include the opening cysteine and the closing phenylalanine or tryptophan. D genes are given only for firm matches. Expanded clones get a size class; other rows say once, few or many, or leave the size out.

cdr3_length	clone_size	v_call	d_call	j_call	cdr3_nt	cdr3_aa
14	.	TRBV7-9	.	TRBJ2-1	TGTGCCAGCAGCTCCGACTGGTCCTACAATGAGCAGTTCTTC	CASSSDWSYNEQFF
15	.	TRBV30	.	TRBJ2-1	TGTGCCTGGAGTTCATTGGACAGAAGTTACAATGAGCAGTTCTTC	CAWSSLDRSYNEQFF
16	.	TRBV9	TRBD2	TRBJ2-7	TGTGCCAGCAGCCCCCGACTAGCGGGGGACCCCTACGAGCAGTACTTC	CASSPRLAGDPYEQYF
17	.	TRBV3-1/TRBV3-2	TRBD1	TRBJ1-1	TGTGCCAGCAGCCAAGGCAACCCGGGACAGGGTTTTAGAGTGGCTTTCTTT	CASSQGNPGQGFRVAFF
12	.	TRBV10-1	.	TRBJ2-7	TGCGCCAGCAGTGGAAGCGGCTACGAGCAGTACTTC	CASSGSGYEQYF
17	.	TRBV12-5	TRBD2	TRBJ2-1	TGTGCTAGTGGGCTCGGGCTAGCGGGGGCCGCCTACAATGAGCAGTTCTTC	CASGLGLAGAAYNEQFF
13	.	TRBV6-5	.	TRBJ2-2	TGTGCCAGCCAGGCCGGGAACACCGGGGAGCTGTTTTTT	CASQAGNTGELFF
14	.	TRBV5-1	.	TRBJ1-1	TGCGCCAGCAGCTTGGCCTTCTGGAACACTGAAGCTTTCTTT	CASSLAFWNTEAFF
17	.	TRBV5-4	TRBD2	TRBJ2-1	TGTGCCAGCAGCTTGGTCGGGGGGGCTAGAGACTACAATGAGCAGTTCTTC	CASSLVGGARDYNEQFF
13	.	TRBV11-2	TRBD1	TRBJ2-1	TGTGCCAGCCAGGGGGCGCCTTACAATGAGCAGTTCTTC	CASQGAPYNEQFF
14	.	TRBV19	.	TRBJ1-5	TGTGCCAGTAGTGCAGCCAGGATAGGTCAGCCCCAGCATTTT	CASSAARIGQPQHF
17	.	TRBV5-1	TRBD2	TRBJ2-1	TGCGCCAGCAGGACGGGGGACCTAGCGGGGGTATACAATGAGCAGTTCTTC	CASRTGDLAGVYNEQFF
13	.	TRBV18	.	TRBJ1-5	TGTGCCAGCTCACCGGTGACTGATCAGCCCCAGCATTTT	CASSPVTDQPQHF
15	.	TRBV5-1	.	TRBJ1-5	TGCGCCAGCAGCCCCTCGGGGGGAGGCAATCAGCCCCAGCATTTT	CASSPSGGGNQPQHF
13	once	TRBV24-1	.	TRBJ1-2	TGTGCCACCAGTGATTCCGGGGTAGCTGGCTACACCTTC	CATSDSGVAGYTF
14	.	TRBV7-9	TRBD1	TRBJ1-1	TGTGCCATCATTAAGACAGGGGGAAACACTGAAGCTTTCTTT	CAIIKTGGNTEAFF
14	.	TRBV6-5	TRBD1	TRBJ1-1	TGTGCCAGCAGATTACAGGGGACCCCGGGGAAAGCTTTCTTT	CASRLQGTPGKAFF
15	.	TRBV27	.	TRBJ1-1	TGTGCCAGCATTAACACTCAGGCCCTGAACACTGAAGCTTTCTTT	CASINTQALNTEAFF
15	.	TRBV6-5	TRBD1	TRBJ2-2	TGTGCCAGCAGTACGGGACAGGGGCCCGACGGGGAGCTGTTTTTT	CASSTGQGPDGELFF
13	.	TRBV5-4	.	TRBJ1-1	TGTGCCAGCAGCCCCAGGGAGGTAGGAGAAGCTTTCTTT	CASSPREVGEAFF
15	once	TRBV10-3	TRBD1	TRBJ2-3	TGTGCCATCAGTGAGTCGGGGACAGGGACAGATACGCAGTATTTT	CAISESGTGTDTQYF
14	many	TRBV19	TRBD1	TRBJ2-5	TGTGCCAGTAGTATGGGACAGGGAGGGGAGACCCAGTACTTC	CASSMGQGGETQYF
13	.	TRBV6-5	TRBD2	TRBJ2-5	TGTGCCAGCACCCCGGGACTAGCGGGGGGGCAGTACTTC	CASTPGLAGGQYF
13	.	TRBV30	TRBD1	TRBJ1-2	TGTGCCTGGATGTGGGACAGGGGGCGCGGCTACACCTTC	CAWMWDRGRGYTF
15	few	TRBV7-9	.	TRBJ2-1	TGTGCCAGCAGCTTAGGAGTAGCGGTATACAATGAGCAGTTCTTC	CASSLGVAVYNEQFF
13	.	TRBV9	.	TRBJ2-5	TGTGCCAGCCAGGAAAAGGGGGGGGAGACCCAGTACTTC	CASQEKGGETQYF
15	.	TRBV10-1	TRBD2	TRBJ2-3	TGCGCCAGCAGCGATACCGGGACTAGTGAGCACACGCAGTATTTT	CASSDTGTSEHTQYF
20	.	TRBV13	.	TRBJ2-1	TGTGCCAGCAGCTTAAGGACAGGGCGGACTAGCGCCAGCTCCTACAATGAGCAGTTCTTC	CASSLRTGRTSASSYNEQFF
20	.	TRBV5-1	TRBD1	TRBJ2-6	TGCGCCAGCAGCTTGGCAGGGACAGGGTCTGGTACTTCTGGGGCCAACGTCCTGACTTTC	CASSLAGTGSGTSGANVLTF
16	.	TRBV7-6	TRBD1	TRBJ2-4	TGTGCCAGCAGCTCTTCCGGGACAGGGGGCGCAAACATTCAGTACTTC	CASSSSGTGGANIQYF
16	.	TRBV3-1/TRBV3-2	.	TRBJ2-5	TGTGCCAGCAGCCAACGGGCAGGGATTAGGCAAGAGACCCAGTACTTC	CASSQRAGIRQETQYF
16	few	TRBV6-1	.	TRBJ2-3	TGTGCCAGCAGTGGCCGACTAGGCGGGGGCACAGATACGCAGTATTTT	CASSGRLGGGTDTQYF
14	.	TRBV24-1	.	TRBJ1-5	TGTGCCACCAGTGAGGGCAGGAGCAATCAGCCCCAGCATTTT	CATSEGRSNQPQHF
17	.	TRBV10-2	.	TRBJ2-1	TGCGCCAGCAGTGAGTCGGGCCCCGGGACTCCCTACAATGAGCAGTTCTTC	CASSESGPGTPYNEQFF
16	.	TRBV11-2	TRBD2	TRBJ2-1	TGTGCCAGCAGCTCGGGACTAGCGGGGGCGTACAATGAGCAGTTCTTC	CASSSGLAGAYNEQFF
15	.	TRBV3-1/TRBV3-2	TRBD2	TRBJ2-3	TGTGCCAGCAGCAGTGGCGGGGGGCCCGGGGATACGCAGTATTTT	CASSSGGGPGDTQYF
13	.	TRBV6-5	.	TRBJ1-5	TGTGCCAGCACCAGGGGAGGCAATCAGCCCCAGCATTTT	CASTRGGNQPQHF
11	.	TRBV12-3/TRBV12-4	TRBD1	TRBJ1-2	TGTGCCAGCAGTTCGACAGGGGAGAACACCTTC	CASSSTGENTF
16	.	TRBV9	TRBD1	TRBJ1-3	TGTGCCAGCAGCCCCCGACAGGGAAGCTCTGGAAACACCATATATTTT	CASSPRQGSSGNTIYF
17	.	TRBV7-6	TRBD2	TRBJ2-1	TGTGCCAGCAGCGCCGAACTAGCGGGGAGCTCCTACAATGAGCAGTTCTTC	CASSAELAGSSYNEQFF
14	.	TRBV2	.	TRBJ2-4	TGTGCCAGCAGTGTAGGGGTTGCCAAAAACATTCAGTACTTC	CASSVGVAKNIQYF
15	.	TRBV18	.	TRBJ2-2	TGTGCCAGCTCACCAAGGCAGGGGAGCACCGGGGAGCTGTTTTTT	CASSPRQGSTGELFF
17	.	TRBV5-1	TRBD1	TRBJ1-5	TGCGCCAGCAGACCCGGGACAGGGGATAGCGGCAATCAGCCCCAGCATTTT	CASRPGTGDSGNQPQHF
11	.	TRBV20-1	.	TRBJ2-7	TGCAGTGCGGGACAAGGGTACGAGCAGTACTTC	CSAGQGYEQYF
14	.	TRBV28	TRBD1	TRBJ2-1	TGTGCCAGCAGCCAAAGGACAGGGGCCAATGAGCAGTTCTTC	CASSQRTGANEQFF
14	.	TRBV4-1	TRBD1	TRBJ2-7	TGCGCCAGCAGCCAAGGACAGGGTGAGGACGAGCAGTACTTC	CASSQGQGEDEQYF
17	.	TRBV2	.	TRBJ2-2	TGTGCCAGCAGTGAAATAGAAGCTAGCGCGGACACCGGGGAGCTGTTTTTT	CASSEIEASADTGELFF
16	.	TRBV6-4	TRBD1	TRBJ1-1	TGTGCCAGCAGTGACTGGACAGGGGGTTCGAACACTGAAGCTTTCTTT	CASSDWTGGSNTEAFF
15	.	TRBV29-1	TRBD2	TRBJ2-7	TGCAGCGTTAGTGGGACTAGCGGGGGGGCCTTCGAGCAGTACTTC	CSVSGTSGGAFEQYF
16	.	TRBV5-1	TRBD2	TRBJ2-3	TGCGCCAGCAGCACGGGACTAGCGGGGGGCCAAGATACGCAGTATTTT	CASSTGLAGGQDTQYF
14	once	TRBV5-1	TRBD1	TRBJ1-1	TGCGTCAGCAGAGGGGGCATAACTAACACTGAAGCTTTCTTT	CVSRGGITNTEAFF